This T cell receptor (beta chain) came from a study of control samples from healthy donors and cancer patients. TCRdb keeps only in-frame clones here, not all; method: immunoSEQ multiplex PCR. The sample records 150,000 to 200,000 clones, about nine tenths being singletons. V was trimmed by 0 bases and J by 1 base, leaving 6 bases between them. The CDR3 consists of 14 residues. The genes are TRBV23-1 and TRBJ1-2; D not certain. TRBV23-1 counts as an open reading frame of uncertain function. Sequencing was performed on blood. The TCR originated in a woman between 25 and 40 years old in good health. CDR3 residues: CASSQSSDNYGYTF. DNA for the CDR3: TGCGCCAGCAGTCAATCCTCCGATAACTATGGCTACACCTTC.